A single sample gave rise to the 23 T cell receptor beta chains below, sequenced in a study of blood T cell repertoires in COVID-19. Profiling relied on immunoSEQ multiplex PCR, and the TCRdb table lists in-frame clones only, not all of them. The sample comprises 150,000 to 200,000 clones, approximately 94% of which are singletons, and 0.6% to 0.8% rests with the top ten. Sequenced material: peripheral blood. Receptors were obtained from a man under 40 with COVID-19, enrolled during active disease.

The rearrangement links TRBV11-2 to TRBJ1-2; 7 nucleotides align to TRBD1. The CDR3 has 15 amino acids. J lost 4 bases, V lost 5 bases, and 10 bases had no gene match. Germline V gene lookup returns CDR1 SGHAT and CDR2 FQNNGV. The CDR3 DNA reads as TGTGCCAGCAGCGCCTCAGGGGGTACCATCTATGGCTACACCTTC. It specifies CASSASGGTIYGYTF.

This chain links TRBV4-1 with TRBJ2-3; TRBD2 agrees at 15 bases. V dropped 0 bases and J dropped 7; count of bases not matched to a gene: 5. The CDR3 length is 17 residues. CDR1 and CDR2 (germline): MGHRA, YSYEKL. CDR3 DNA: TGCGCCAGCAGCCAAGATTGGACTAGCGGGGGGGCTCATACGCAGTATTTT. Translated: CASSQDWTSGGAHTQYF.

In DNA, the CDR3 is TGTGCCAGCAGCCAAGGTCTGGCGGCACTAGCGATTACGCAAGAGACCCAGTACTTC. Residues: CASSQGLAALAITQETQYF. V and J are TRBV3-1 (or the pseudogene TRBV3-2) and TRBJ2-5, with TRBD2 matching over 7 bases. CDR3 length equals 19 residues. V lost 1 base to trimming and J lost 2 bases; unmatched junction nucleotides: 16. The germline gives CDR1 LGHDT, CDR2 YNNKEL (reference sequence).

This rearrangement joins TRBV19 to TRBJ1-6, with unresolved D. The germline CDR1 and CDR2 sequences are LNHDA and SQIVND (reference sequence). This CDR3 is built from 14 residues. The ends were cut back, 3 bases at V and 10 bases at J, with 13 bases in the middle. The CDR3, as DNA: TGTGCCAGTAGTATGTCCGGGGTCGGATCACCCCTCCACTTT. It translates to CASSMSGVGSPLHF.

The chain links TRBV27 to TRBJ2-7, with D possibly being TRBD1 (5 bases). The V and J ends lost 5 bases and 2 bases respectively, with 10 bases between them. This CDR3 is 13 amino acids long. CDR1 MNHEY and CDR2 SMNVEV come from the germline V gene (reference sequence). The CDR3 DNA follows: TGTGCCAGCAGTCACAGGAATCCCTACGAGCAGTACTTC. Translated, it gives CASSHRNPYEQYF.

CDR3 protein: CASSLTGGEENTIYF. As DNA, the CDR3 is TGTGCCAGCAGCCTCACAGGGGGCGAAGAAAACACCATATATTTT. The genes are TRBV6-5 and TRBJ1-3; 9 bases align to TRBD1. CDR1 is MNHEY and CDR2 is SVGAGI in the germline V gene. The junction had 9 bases not matched to a gene; V was cut back by 6 bases and J by 6 bases. The CDR3 runs 15 residues.

The rearrangement joins TRBV10-2 to TRBJ1-6; D might be TRBD1 (6 bases). The CDR3 covers 15 residues. Trimming took off 6 bases at V and 10 bases at J, with 19 bases between the two ends. Germline V gene data show CDR1 as WSHSY and CDR2 as SAAADI. The CDR3 is CASSGSGTWGSPLHF. The CDR3 region has the DNA TGCGCCAGCAGCGGATCCGGGACATGGGGATCACCCCTCCACTTT.

V usage is TRBV5-6 and J usage is TRBJ2-5, with TRBD1 as a possible D gene (5 bases). The CDR3 loop spans 15 amino acids. CDR1 SGHDT and CDR2 YYEEEE come from the germline V gene. The ends were cut back, 3 bases at V and 1 base at J, with 13 bases in the middle. In nucleotides, the CDR3 is TGTGCCAGCAGCTCGCGTCAGGGATTCCAAGAGACCCAGTACTTC. Its translation: CASSSRQGFQETQYF.

This clone was counted only a few times. This rearrangement joins TRBV5-1 to TRBJ1-1, with a weak D call TRBD1 (5 bases). Germline CDR1 is SGHRS and CDR2 is YFSETQ. This CDR3 spans 17 amino acids. Trimming removed 3 bases from V and 0 bases from J, with 18 bases in between. The CDR3 DNA reads as TGCGCCAGCAGCTACGGAGGGCAGGGTACAATGAACACTGAAGCTTTCTTT. This codes for CASSYGGQGTMNTEAFF.

CDR3 sequence: CASSDGGSANTGELFF. For the CDR3, the DNA is TGTGCCAGCAGTGACGGGGGGTCGGCGAACACCGGGGAGCTGTTTTTT. This rearrangement joins TRBV6-4 to TRBJ2-2, with D possibly TRBD2 on 6 matching bases. The V gene's germline CDR1 is MRHNA and CDR2 SNTAGT. CDR3 size: 16 residues. V gave up 2 bases and J gave up 0 bases, with 10 bases separating them.

This clone was recorded only once. The genes are TRBV19 and TRBJ1-3; no definite D call. CDR1 and CDR2 from the germline V gene are LNHDA and SQIVND (reference sequence). The CDR3 sequence is 13 residues long. Trimming pared 7 bases from V and 3 bases from J, leaving 10 bases between. CDR3 nucleotides: TGTGCCAGTACAGAAGTTCTTGGAAACACCATATATTTT. This sequence encodes CASTEVLGNTIYF. Together with reference TRBV19 and TRBJ1-3, the CDR3 gives the full variable domain: DGGITQSPKYLFRKEGQNVTLSCEQNLNHDAMYWYRQDPGQGLRLIYYSQIVNDFQKGDIAEGYSVSREKKESFPLTVTSAQKNPTAFYLCASTEVLGNTIYFGEGSWLTVV.

The chain carries TRBV9 and TRBJ1-6; 10 bases fit TRBD1. J lost 10 bases, V lost 3 bases, and 7 bases had no gene match. The CDR3 length is 15 residues. Germline V gene data show CDR1 as SGDLS and CDR2 as YYNGEE. The CDR3 sequence is CASSGGDRGKSPLHF. The DNA for the CDR3 is TGTGCCAGCAGCGGGGGGGACAGGGGAAAATCACCCCTCCACTTT.

The CDR3 loop reads CASRTQGALGYTF. Here the CDR3 DNA reads TGTGCCAGCAGGACACAGGGGGCGCTGGGCTACACCTTC. The gene calls are TRBV27 and TRBJ1-2, with 9 bases identical to TRBD1. Germline lookup yields CDR1 MNHEY and CDR2 SMNVEV (reference sequence). The CDR3 consists of 13 residues. The junction had 7 bases not matched to a gene; V was cut back by 6 bases and J by 8 bases.

The chain has TRBV4-1 and TRBJ2-1; TRBD1 is a possible D gene (5 bases). V lost 0 bases and J 7 bases, leaving 13 bases between the germline ends. This CDR3 comprises 15 residues. Germline CDR1 MGHRA, CDR2 YSYEKL. CDR3 DNA sequence: TGCGCCAGCAGCCAAGATGAACGGGCAGGGAATGAGCAGTTCTTC. It is translated as CASSQDERAGNEQFF.

This chain uses TRBV9 with TRBJ2-7; D is perhaps TRBD1 (6 bases). The V end was cut by 2 bases, the J end by 2 bases, with 11 bases between. The CDR3 contains 14 residues. Germline values: CDR1 SGDLS, CDR2 YYNGEE. The CDR3 DNA reads TGTGCCAGCAGCGTTCGACAGGCCCCCTACGAGCAGTACTTC. Its protein product is CASSVRQAPYEQYF. The full variable domain, completed using reference TRBV9 and TRBJ2-7, is DSGVTQTPKHLITATGQRVTLRCSPRSGDLSVYWYQQSLDQGLQFLIQYYNGEERAKGNILERFSAQQFPDLHSELNLSSLELGDSALYFCASSVRQAPYEQYFGPGTRLTVT.

The chain couples TRBV19 to TRBJ1-2, with TRBD1 identical over 7 bases. From germline, CDR1 is LNHDA and CDR2 SQIVND (reference sequence). This CDR3 comprises 14 residues. V dropped 9 bases and J dropped 8; count of bases not matched to a gene: 15. This CDR3 is CASGPTDRVGGYTF. The CDR3 nucleotides read TGTGCCAGCGGCCCCACCGACAGGGTCGGAGGCTACACCTTC.

The V call is TRBV9, the J call TRBJ2-5; 7 bases match TRBD1. With 2 bases clipped from V and 4 bases from J, the junction kept 5 bases outside the gene matches. Germline V gives CDR1 SGDLS, CDR2 YYNGEE. The CDR3 sequence is 14 residues long. The CDR3 sequence: CASSVRDSRETQYF. CDR3 nucleotide sequence: TGTGCCAGCAGCGTCCGGGACAGCCGAGAGACCCAGTACTTC.

V usage is TRBV19 and J usage is TRBJ2-3; 11 bases line up with TRBD2. The ends lost 4 bases at V and 4 bases at J; junction bases unmatched: 10. Germline CDR1 is LNHDA and CDR2 is SQIVND (reference sequence). CDR3 length equals 17 residues. Written as DNA, the CDR3 is TGTGCCAGTAGTAGGTCGCTTCTAGCGGGGGGTGCAGATACGCAGTATTTT. It translates to CASSRSLLAGGADTQYF.

This clone was seen more than once but under ten times. The DNA for the CDR3 is TGCGCCAGCAGCTTGGAGGCGGGACAGGGTGTGGGAAAGAACTATGGCTACACCTTC. Translated, it gives CASSLEAGQGVGKNYGYTF. The genes are TRBV5-1 and TRBJ1-2; TRBD1 aligns across 9 bases. The CDR3 length is 19 residues. Unmatched junction bases numbered 14, after V lost 0 bases and J lost 2 bases. Germline CDR1 is SGHRS and CDR2 is YFSETQ.

Notes on this clone: At the DNA level, this CDR3 is encoded by other sequences in the same sample as well. The genes are TRBV24-1 and TRBJ2-5; TRBD1 is a possible D gene (5 bases). The CDR3 runs to 15 residues. Germline loops: CDR1 KGHDR, CDR2 SFDVKD. The V and J ends lost 2 bases and 0 bases respectively, with 9 bases between them. The CDR3 sequence is CATSDSLTDQETQYF. Here the CDR3 DNA reads TGTGCCACCAGTGATTCCCTGACAGACCAAGAGACCCAGTACTTC.

This rearrangement joins TRBV5-5 to TRBJ2-7, with D maybe TRBD2 (5 bases). Germline V gene lookup returns CDR1 SGHKS and CDR2 YYEKEE (reference sequence). V was cut by 4 bases and J by 0 bases, with 14 bases left in between. The CDR3 has 15 amino acids. Written as DNA, the CDR3 is TGTGCCAGCAGCCTGGTGAGTGGGAGCTCCTACGAGCAGTACTTC. The encoded protein is CASSLVSGSSYEQYF.

J is TRBJ2-7 and V is TRBV7-9; TRBD2 agrees at 9 bases. The CDR3 length is 15 residues. CDR1 is SEHNR and CDR2 is FQNEAQ in the germline V gene (reference sequence). With V trimmed by 2 bases and J by 6 bases, 8 bases remained unmatched. CDR3 bases: TGTGCCAGCAGCTTAACTCGCGGGGGGGCACCCGAGCAGTACTTC. Its protein product is CASSLTRGGAPEQYF.

The V gene is TRBV9, the J gene TRBJ1-2; possibly TRBD1 for D (5 bases). The CDR3 runs 13 residues. CDR1 SGDLS and CDR2 YYNGEE come from the germline V gene. Trimming left V 2 bases short and J 3 bases short, with 8 bases between. This CDR3 reads CASSVGGDYGYTF. The CDR3 nucleotides are TGTGCCAGCAGCGTTGGAGGGGACTATGGCTACACCTTC.